A selection of T cell receptor beta chains follows, all from one sample in a study of technical replicates of blood from a few donors. Sequencing was performed with immunoSEQ multiplex PCR; in TCRdb, only in-frame clones are kept and a portion is missing. The top ten hold less than 0.3% of the sample, which has under 90,000 clones, roughly 94% seen once. Sequencing was performed on T cells isolated from PBMCs. These receptors were obtained from a human donor in good health. CDR3s include the opening cysteine and the closing phenylalanine or tryptophan. The D gene is left open where the match is weak.

j_call v_call d_call cdr3_nt cdr3_aa
TRBJ1-6 TRBV6-1 - TGTGCCAGCAGTGGCTACAGGGTAACCTATAATTCACCCCTCCACTTT CASSGYRVTYNSPLHF
TRBJ2-1 TRBV30 - TGTGCCCGCGAGGTCTCGCCAGGGCTCTTTAATGAGCAGTTCTTC CAREVSPGLFNEQFF
TRBJ2-3 TRBV2 - TGTGCCAGCAACAGGTTGAGCACAGATACGCAGTATTTT CASNRLSTDTQYF
TRBJ1-5 TRBV10-1 - TGCGCCAGCAGTGAGTACCCCGGGGGGCCCCAGCATTTT CASSEYPGGPQHF
TRBJ2-7 TRBV19 TRBD1 TGTGCCAGTAGTACGGGGACAGGGCTCTACGAGCAGTACTTC CASSTGTGLYEQYF
TRBJ2-1 TRBV7-2 TRBD2 TGTGCCAGCAGTTCGGGACTAGCGCTCAATGAGCAGTTCTTC CASSSGLALNEQFF
TRBJ2-7 TRBV30 - TGTGCCTGGAGTGTAGGCCAGGGTAGCTACGAGCAGTACTTC CAWSVGQGSYEQYF
TRBJ2-1 TRBV2 - TGTGCCAGCAACGGCGGGTTCGATGAGCAGTTCTTC CASNGGFDEQFF
TRBJ2-3 TRBV19 TRBD2 TGTGCCAGTAGTCCGCGGGGGAAACTCACAGATACGCAGTATTTT CASSPRGKLTDTQYF
TRBJ2-7 TRBV6-5 - TGTGCCAGCAGTTACTCGGACCAGGGCCTACACGAGCAGTACTTC CASSYSDQGLHEQYF